The TCR beta chain under discussion was sequenced for a study of blood T cell repertoires in COVID-19 (dated by TCRdb to about 2020). Regarding the study in general: Collaborator samples came from the United States, Italy and Spain and covered acute and convalescent phases of COVID-19. Where HLA class I and class II types were available, the types were taken from metadata supplied by the sample provider, not from assay-based typing. Subjects who had been exposed to COVID-19, were actively infected with it, or had recovered from it provided the deeply sampled blood TCRbeta repertoires that made up the dataset. A de-identified subject ID, COVID-19 status, age in years and sex were almost always included in the sample metadata. The material from the prospective study consisted of cDNA or gDNA derived from T cells, B-cell-depleted T cells, or PBMCs. The repertoires were released in a freely available public database intended as a resource for research on the immune response to SARS-CoV-2. Samples came from the ongoing ImmuneRACE study (first 160 participants) plus 1,254 subjects from 6 global collaborators. The full study reports these points: The quantity of clinical and demographic metadata differed by source and by participant and was supplied without curation.

The germline V gene encodes CDR1 SNHLY and CDR2 FYNNEI. V sheds 7 bases and J sheds 1 base, leaving 14 bases between their ends. The CDR3 runs 14 amino acids, cysteine and phenylalanine included. CDR3 DNA only is kept here, 42 bases in frame from base 1. Collaborating institutions collected whole blood in K2EDTA tubes following their own protocols. Collaborator samples were shipped for TCRbeta analysis as frozen whole blood, isolated PBMCs, or DNA extracted from either sample type. TCRbeta CDR3 regions were amplified from genomic DNA using the immunoSEQ Assay, a bias-controlled multiplex PCR. The authors processed their data as follows. The number of nucleated cells in each sample was estimated from the amplification of reference gene primers within the assay. To quantify the absolute abundance of each unique TCRbeta CDR3 rearrangement, sequence reads were collapsed and filtered. For each sample, productive Simpson clonality was calculated by taking the square root of Simpson's diversity index across productive rearrangements. Drawn from immuneACCESS, this table holds only the in-frame rearrangements with V and J called that TCRdb kept. Clones are partly lost; checked studies trace under half to an unresolved V gene and leave the rest unexplained. Clone size and the V and J calls come from that table; the DNA yielded D and trimming. The sample table holds about 230,000 clones, of which 65% to 85% were seen once. Jointly, the top ten make up around 6% of the sample.

Details on this clone: What antigen it recognizes has not been identified. Qualities for individual bases were not recorded, and no much larger clone is one base off.

The receptor chain draws on TRBV2 and TRBJ2-7, with no D gene named confidently. The TCR was taken from a man of 80 years or more with acute or convalescent COVID-19. Sequenced input: peripheral blood. DNA sequence: TGTGCCAGCACTCGACAAGGTCCTTCCTACGAGCAGTACTTC. It specifies CASTRQGPSYEQYF.